This T cell receptor (beta chain) came from a study of identical twins (dated by TCRdb to the mid-2010s). Describing the broader study: To test whether fetal clonotypes persist, the study used deep sequencing on TCR alpha and beta repertoires from monozygotic twins, unrelated adults of various ages, and cord blood. To rule out contamination, the twin experiments were replicated at different times with different library preparation protocols. General findings and caveats noted by the study authors: Compared with coincidental sharing between unrelated individuals, an excess of low generation-probability sequences was observed among out-of-frame TCR alpha sequences shared between twins. Because the same donors could not be followed over many years, the conclusions depended on cross-sectional statistical analysis. Abundant cord blood beta clonotypes carried fewer insertions; young adult naive repertoires showed a weaker similar trend, while memory repertoires showed none. In beta out-of-frame sequences, excess twin sharing was weaker, because having fewer shared sequences lowered the signal-to-noise ratio. Invariant T cells such as MAIT and iNKT could partly confound zero-insertion analyses, although diverse VJ usage argued against such confounding for most clonotypes. Recombination models systematically underestimated out-of-frame TCR alpha sharing in monozygotic twins but agreed with sharing between unrelated individuals.

As concerns this clonotype: Its binding antigen is unknown. With a much larger clone just one base away, this may be a read error.

Including the terminal cysteine and phenylalanine, the CDR3 comprises 16 residues. The retained sequence is limited to the CDR3, 48 bases, with the frame set at the first base. Per the germline V gene, MDHEN is the CDR1 and SYDVKM is the CDR2. Only healthy Caucasian donors were included. The library was obtained by 5' RACE. The instrument was an Illumina HiSeq 2000. A universal primer binding site was introduced by template switching, and a unique molecular identifier was present in the final cDNA, enabling accurate counting of TCR cDNA molecules. First-strand cDNA for TCR alpha and beta chains was synthesized from specific primers in the conserved constant-segment region. Each cDNA library was double barcoded, with a SMART-Mk sample barcode plus Illumina barcodes, to control for contamination. TruSeq adapter sequences along with Illumina sample barcodes were introduced in two successive PCR steps. TCR alpha and beta cDNA libraries were sequenced on the Illumina HiSeq platform with custom primers. The paper's processing steps were these. MiGEC was used to process raw reads and extract unique molecular identifiers, and MiXCR was used to find CDR3 positions. For each individual, recombination models were inferred using an EM algorithm with the repgenHMM and IGoR tools. The analysis of shared clonotypes was done with the tcR package in R, with sharing normalized by the product of cloneset sizes. Out-of-frame nonproductive sequences were analyzed to study raw recombination free of thymic and clonal selection effects. TCRdb ran its own pipeline on the public reads, namely fastp trimming at Q25 and MiXCR clone calling, and kept in-frame beta chains. Under each unique CDR3 protein, matching rows form one entry showing the most common genes and DNA. TCRdb, not the original authors, processed these V and J calls. This sample has approximately 1.8 million distinct CDR3 sequences in its table, and less than 35% of those were observed once. 0.25% to 0.3% of the sample rests with the top ten.

This chain is built from TRBV28 and TRBJ2-4, with 7 central nucleotides matching TRBD1. The DNA end is more similar to TRBJ2-7, so the J call may be wrong. What was sequenced was cord blood. The source is a newborn girl in good health. The CDR3 here reads CASSPPSWGQTHEQYF. The bases are TGTGCCAGCAGTCCCCCGTCCTGGGGACAGACCCACGAGCAGTACTTC.